The rows below give T cell receptor beta chains drawn from one sample of a study of radiation and T cells in renal cell carcinoma. TCRdb's table, derived via immunoSEQ multiplex PCR, lists solely in-frame clones and lacks some. The sample shows under 55,000 clones, 83% of them seen only once. The sample in question was blood, obtained from a patient whose treatment included radiotherapy and nephrectomy. These receptor sequences come from a woman in her seventies with renal cell carcinoma. The CDR3 runs from the conserved cysteine through the conserved F or W. The order of the fields is clone size, V gene, J gene, D gene, CDR3 protein, CDR3 DNA. A D gene is named only where the DNA matches it firmly. Size is omitted from some rows. Given values are once, few, many or a class for expanded clones.

clone size: .; V gene: TRBV6-6; J gene: TRBJ1-4; D gene: .; CDR3 protein: CASSNRRGSEEKLFF; CDR3 DNA: TGTGCCAGCAGTAACCGACGGGGTTCGGAGGAAAAACTGTTTTTT
clone size: .; V gene: TRBV6-5; J gene: TRBJ2-1; D gene: TRBD2; CDR3 protein: CASSSPRAGGRREQFF; CDR3 DNA: TGTGCCAGCAGTTCCCCGAGGGCGGGGGGTCGCCGGGAGCAGTTCTTC
clone size: once; V gene: TRBV29-1; J gene: TRBJ2-2; D gene: TRBD1; CDR3 protein: CSSQGAAGELFF; CDR3 DNA: TGCAGCTCACAGGGGGCGGCCGGGGAGCTGTTTTTT
clone size: .; V gene: TRBV10-3; J gene: TRBJ2-3; D gene: TRBD2; CDR3 protein: CAISEREGTQYF; CDR3 DNA: TGTGCCATCAGTGAGCGGGAGGGTACGCAGTATTTT
clone size: once; V gene: TRBV13; J gene: TRBJ1-2; D gene: .; CDR3 protein: CASSLVGGLIDGYTF; CDR3 DNA: TGTGCCAGCAGCTTAGTGGGAGGCTTAATCGATGGCTACACCTTC
clone size: .; V gene: TRBV18; J gene: TRBJ2-2; D gene: .; CDR3 protein: CASSPTGPGTGELFF; CDR3 DNA: TGTGCCAGCTCACCGACAGGCCCGGGGACCGGGGAGCTGTTTTTT
clone size: .; V gene: TRBV10-3; J gene: TRBJ1-2; D gene: .; CDR3 protein: CAISSPGDYGYTF; CDR3 DNA: TGTGCCATCAGTTCCCCGGGGGACTATGGCTACACCTTC
clone size: .; V gene: TRBV29-1; J gene: TRBJ1-2; D gene: .; CDR3 protein: CSVEDLGFGYTF; CDR3 DNA: TGCAGCGTTGAAGATCTGGGGTTCGGCTACACCTTC
clone size: .; V gene: TRBV4-2; J gene: TRBJ1-1; D gene: .; CDR3 protein: CASSTDNMNTEAFF; CDR3 DNA: TGTGCCAGCTCGACAGATAATATGAACACTGAAGCTTTCTTT
clone size: .; V gene: TRBV28; J gene: TRBJ1-5; D gene: .; CDR3 protein: CASSQTGPTPQHF; CDR3 DNA: TGTGCCAGCAGCCAAACCGGTCCCACGCCCCAGCATTTT
clone size: .; V gene: TRBV30; J gene: TRBJ2-4; D gene: .; CDR3 protein: CAWSVGGNIQYF; CDR3 DNA: TGTGCCTGGAGTGTAGGGGGGAACATTCAGTACTTC
clone size: .; V gene: TRBV21-1; J gene: TRBJ1-1; D gene: .; CDR3 protein: CASSPGQDSTEAFF; CDR3 DNA: TGTGCCAGCAGCCCGGGACAGGATAGCACTGAAGCTTTCTTT
clone size: once; V gene: TRBV6-1; J gene: TRBJ2-3; D gene: TRBD2; CDR3 protein: CASRLAGALDTQYF; CDR3 DNA: TGTGCCAGCAGATTAGCGGGAGCCTTAGATACGCAGTATTTT
clone size: .; V gene: TRBV19; J gene: TRBJ1-4; D gene: TRBD1; CDR3 protein: CASSARQGAFEKLFF; CDR3 DNA: TGTGCCAGTAGCGCTCGACAGGGGGCGTTTGAAAAACTGTTTTTT
clone size: .; V gene: TRBV4-1; J gene: TRBJ2-2; D gene: .; CDR3 protein: CASSQTPTGELFF; CDR3 DNA: TGCGCCAGCAGCCAGACTCCCACCGGGGAGCTGTTTTTT
clone size: .; V gene: TRBV19; J gene: TRBJ2-7; D gene: .; CDR3 protein: CASSGSGVYEQYF; CDR3 DNA: TGTGCCAGTAGTGGTTCAGGGGTCTACGAGCAGTACTTC
clone size: .; V gene: TRBV19; J gene: TRBJ1-5; D gene: .; CDR3 protein: CASSIGSGIGNNQPQHF; CDR3 DNA: TGTGCCAGTAGTATAGGCTCAGGGATCGGGAACAATCAGCCCCAGCATTTT
clone size: .; V gene: TRBV7-2; J gene: TRBJ2-3; D gene: TRBD1; CDR3 protein: CASSPRTGGRRDTQYF; CDR3 DNA: TGTGCCAGCAGCCCCCGGACAGGGGGTAGGAGGGATACGCAGTATTTT
clone size: .; V gene: TRBV5-6; J gene: TRBJ2-7; D gene: .; CDR3 protein: CASSFTDYEQYF; CDR3 DNA: TGTGCCAGCAGCTTTACAGACTACGAGCAGTACTTC
clone size: .; V gene: TRBV15; J gene: TRBJ1-3; D gene: .; CDR3 protein: CATSGGGWGGNTIYF; CDR3 DNA: TGTGCCACCAGCGGTGGCGGGTGGGGCGGAAACACCATATATTTT
clone size: once; V gene: TRBV9; J gene: TRBJ1-4; D gene: .; CDR3 protein: CASSVDVGGTNEKLFF; CDR3 DNA: TGTGCCAGCAGCGTAGATGTGGGTGGAACTAATGAAAAACTGTTTTTT
clone size: once; V gene: TRBV9; J gene: TRBJ1-2; D gene: .; CDR3 protein: CASSPGAYGYTF; CDR3 DNA: TGTGCCAGCAGCCCGGGGGCCTATGGCTACACCTTC
clone size: .; V gene: TRBV6-1; J gene: TRBJ1-2; D gene: .; CDR3 protein: CASSPQGFYGYTF; CDR3 DNA: TGTGCCAGCAGTCCCCAGGGTTTCTATGGCTACACCTTC